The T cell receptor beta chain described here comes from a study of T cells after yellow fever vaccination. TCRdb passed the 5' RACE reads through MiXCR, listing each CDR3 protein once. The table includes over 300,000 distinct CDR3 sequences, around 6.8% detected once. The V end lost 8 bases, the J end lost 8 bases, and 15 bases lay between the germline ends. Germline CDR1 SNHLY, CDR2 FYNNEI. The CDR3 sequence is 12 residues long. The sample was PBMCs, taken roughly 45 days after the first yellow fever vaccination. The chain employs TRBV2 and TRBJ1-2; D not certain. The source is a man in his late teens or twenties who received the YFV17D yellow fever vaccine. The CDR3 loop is CASLYWSGGYTF. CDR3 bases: TGTGCCAGCCTTTATTGGTCTGGGGGCTACACCTTC.